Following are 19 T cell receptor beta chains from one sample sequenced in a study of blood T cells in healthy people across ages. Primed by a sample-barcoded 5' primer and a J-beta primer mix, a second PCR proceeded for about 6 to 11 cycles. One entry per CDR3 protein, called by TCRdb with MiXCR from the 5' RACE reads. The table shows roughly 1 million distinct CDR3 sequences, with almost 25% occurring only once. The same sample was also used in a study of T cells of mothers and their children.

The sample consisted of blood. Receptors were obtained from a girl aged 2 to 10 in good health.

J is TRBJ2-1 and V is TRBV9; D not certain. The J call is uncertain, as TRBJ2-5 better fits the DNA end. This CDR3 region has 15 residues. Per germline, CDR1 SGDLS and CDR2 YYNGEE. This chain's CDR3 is CASSVVNDPQETQYF. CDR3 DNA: TGTGCCAGCAGCGTAGTTAATGACCCTCAAGAGACCCAGTACTTC.

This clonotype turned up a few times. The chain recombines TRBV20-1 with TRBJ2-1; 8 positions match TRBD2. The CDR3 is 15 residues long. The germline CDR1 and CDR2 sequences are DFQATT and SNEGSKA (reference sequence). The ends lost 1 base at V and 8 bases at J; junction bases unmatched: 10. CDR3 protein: CSARAPSGSSDEQFF. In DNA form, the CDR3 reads TGCAGTGCTAGAGCTCCCAGCGGGAGTTCAGATGAGCAGTTCTTC.

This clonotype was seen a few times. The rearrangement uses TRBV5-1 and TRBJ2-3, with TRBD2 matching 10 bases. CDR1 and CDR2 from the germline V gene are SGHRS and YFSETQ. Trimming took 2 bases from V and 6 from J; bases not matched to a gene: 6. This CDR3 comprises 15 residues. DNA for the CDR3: TGCGCCAGCAGCTTCTCGGGACTAGCGTGGGATACGCAGTATTTT. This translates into CASSFSGLAWDTQYF. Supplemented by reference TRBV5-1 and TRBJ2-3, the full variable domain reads KAGVTQTPRYLIKTRGQQVTLSCSPISGHRSVSWYQQTPGQGLQFLFEYFSETQRNKGNFPGRFSGRQFSNSRSEMNVSTLELGDSALYLCASSFSGLAWDTQYFGPGTRLTVL.

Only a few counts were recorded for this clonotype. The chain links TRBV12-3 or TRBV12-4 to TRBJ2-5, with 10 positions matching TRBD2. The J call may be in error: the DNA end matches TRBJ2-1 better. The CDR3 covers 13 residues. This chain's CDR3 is CASRIAGGNEQFF. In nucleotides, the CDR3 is TGTGCCAGCAGGATAGCGGGGGGCAATGAGCAGTTCTTC.

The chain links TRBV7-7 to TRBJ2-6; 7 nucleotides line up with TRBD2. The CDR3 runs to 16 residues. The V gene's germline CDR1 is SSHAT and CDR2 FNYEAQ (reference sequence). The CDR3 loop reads CVSSLAGTPGANVLTF. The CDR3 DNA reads TGTGTTAGCAGCTTAGCGGGTACTCCTGGGGCCAACGTCCTGACTTTC.

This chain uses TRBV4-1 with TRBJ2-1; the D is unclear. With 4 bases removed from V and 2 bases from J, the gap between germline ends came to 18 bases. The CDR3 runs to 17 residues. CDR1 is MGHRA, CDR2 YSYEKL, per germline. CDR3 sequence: CASSRIPPSAPYNEQFF. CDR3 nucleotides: TGCGCCAGCAGCCGAATCCCCCCCAGCGCCCCCTACAATGAGCAGTTCTTC.

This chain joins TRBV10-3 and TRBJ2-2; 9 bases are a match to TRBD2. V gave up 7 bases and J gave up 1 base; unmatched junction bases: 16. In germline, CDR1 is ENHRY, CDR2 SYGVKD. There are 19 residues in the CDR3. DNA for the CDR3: TGTGCCATCAAAGGGCCTGAGCGGGGGGACCTCCTGAACACCGGGGAGCTGTTTTTT. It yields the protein CAIKGPERGDLLNTGELFF.

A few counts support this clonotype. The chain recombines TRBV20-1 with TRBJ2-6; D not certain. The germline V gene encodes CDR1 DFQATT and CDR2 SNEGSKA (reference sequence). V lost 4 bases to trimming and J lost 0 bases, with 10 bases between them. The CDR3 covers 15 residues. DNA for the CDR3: TGCAGTGCTACCGCAGGTTCCTCTGGGGCCAACGTCCTGACTTTC. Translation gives CSATAGSSGANVLTF.

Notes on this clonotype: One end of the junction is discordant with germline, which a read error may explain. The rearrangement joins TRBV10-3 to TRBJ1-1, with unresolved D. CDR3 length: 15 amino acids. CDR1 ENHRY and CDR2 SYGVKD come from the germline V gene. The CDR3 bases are TGTACCATCAGGTCATACGGCCCCATGAACACTGAAGCTTTCTTT. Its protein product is CTIRSYGPMNTEAFF.

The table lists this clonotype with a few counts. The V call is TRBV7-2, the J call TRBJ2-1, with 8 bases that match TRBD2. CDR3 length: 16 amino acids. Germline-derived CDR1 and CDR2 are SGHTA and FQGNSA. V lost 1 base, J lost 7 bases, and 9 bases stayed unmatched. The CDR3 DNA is TGTGCCAGCAGCTTAGATCGCAGAGCGGGAGTTAATGAGCAGTTCTTC. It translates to CASSLDRRAGVNEQFF.

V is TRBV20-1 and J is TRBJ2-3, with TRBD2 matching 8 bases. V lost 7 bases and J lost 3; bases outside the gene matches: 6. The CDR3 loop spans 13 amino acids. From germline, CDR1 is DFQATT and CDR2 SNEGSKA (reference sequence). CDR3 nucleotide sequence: TGCAGTGTGGGACGGGGGGGAACAGATACGCAGTATTTT. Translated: CSVGRGGTDTQYF.

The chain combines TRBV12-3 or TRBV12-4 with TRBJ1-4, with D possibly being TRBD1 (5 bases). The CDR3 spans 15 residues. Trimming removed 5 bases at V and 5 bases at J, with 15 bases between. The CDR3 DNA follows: TGTGCCAGCAGTCAGACAGAGGGGAAAAATGAAAAACTGTTTTTT. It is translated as CASSQTEGKNEKLFF.

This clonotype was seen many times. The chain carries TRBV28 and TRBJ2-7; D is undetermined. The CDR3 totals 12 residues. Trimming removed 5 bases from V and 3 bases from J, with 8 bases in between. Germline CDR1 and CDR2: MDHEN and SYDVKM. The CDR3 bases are TGTGCCAGCAGTCTGTCGTTCTACGAGCAGTACTTC. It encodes CASSLSFYEQYF.

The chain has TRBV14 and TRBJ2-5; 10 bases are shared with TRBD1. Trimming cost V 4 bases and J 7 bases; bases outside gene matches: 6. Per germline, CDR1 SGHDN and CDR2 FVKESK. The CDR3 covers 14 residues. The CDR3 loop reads CASSRQGAKRTQYF. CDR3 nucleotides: TGTGCCAGCAGCCGACAGGGGGCCAAGAGGACCCAGTACTTC.

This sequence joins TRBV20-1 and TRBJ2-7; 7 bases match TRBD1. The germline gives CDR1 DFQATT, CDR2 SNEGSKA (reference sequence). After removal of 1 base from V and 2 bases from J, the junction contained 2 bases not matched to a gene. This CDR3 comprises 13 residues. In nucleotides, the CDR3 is TGCAGTGCTAGAGGAGGGACAGCCTACGAGCAGTACTTC. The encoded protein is CSARGGTAYEQYF.

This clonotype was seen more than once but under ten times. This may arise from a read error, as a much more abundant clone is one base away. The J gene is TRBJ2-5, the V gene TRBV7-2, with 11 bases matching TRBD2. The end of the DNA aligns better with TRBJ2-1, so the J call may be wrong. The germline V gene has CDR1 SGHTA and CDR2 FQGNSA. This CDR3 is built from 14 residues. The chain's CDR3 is CVSSLTSGGNEQFF. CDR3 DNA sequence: TGTGTCAGCAGCTTAACTAGCGGGGGCAATGAGCAGTTCTTC.

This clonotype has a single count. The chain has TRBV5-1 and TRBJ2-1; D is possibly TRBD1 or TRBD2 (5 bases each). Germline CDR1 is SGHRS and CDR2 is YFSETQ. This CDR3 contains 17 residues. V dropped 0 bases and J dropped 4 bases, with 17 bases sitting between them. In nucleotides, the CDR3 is TGCGCCAGCAGCTTGGCTGACCCGGGGCCGACTTACAATGAGCAGTTCTTC. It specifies CASSLADPGPTYNEQFF.

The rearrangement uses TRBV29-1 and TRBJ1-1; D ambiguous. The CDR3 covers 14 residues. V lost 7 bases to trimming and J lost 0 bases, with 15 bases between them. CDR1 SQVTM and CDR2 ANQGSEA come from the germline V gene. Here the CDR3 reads CSAEGWDLNTEAFF. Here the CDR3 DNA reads TGCAGCGCCGAGGGTTGGGATCTGAACACTGAAGCTTTCTTT.

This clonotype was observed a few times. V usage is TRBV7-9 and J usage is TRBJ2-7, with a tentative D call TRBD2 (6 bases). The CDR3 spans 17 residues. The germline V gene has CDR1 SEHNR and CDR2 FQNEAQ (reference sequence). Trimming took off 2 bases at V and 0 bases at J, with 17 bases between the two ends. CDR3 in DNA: TGTGCCAGCAGCTTAAGGGATGGCGGGGCCTACTCCTACGAGCAGTACTTC. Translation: CASSLRDGGAYSYEQYF. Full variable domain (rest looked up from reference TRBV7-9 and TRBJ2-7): DTGVSQNPRHKITKRGQNVTFRCDPISEHNRLYWYRQTLGQGPEFLTYFQNEAQLEKSRLLSDRFSAERPKGSFSTLEIQRTEQGDSAMYLCASSLRDGGAYSYEQYFGPGTRLTVT.